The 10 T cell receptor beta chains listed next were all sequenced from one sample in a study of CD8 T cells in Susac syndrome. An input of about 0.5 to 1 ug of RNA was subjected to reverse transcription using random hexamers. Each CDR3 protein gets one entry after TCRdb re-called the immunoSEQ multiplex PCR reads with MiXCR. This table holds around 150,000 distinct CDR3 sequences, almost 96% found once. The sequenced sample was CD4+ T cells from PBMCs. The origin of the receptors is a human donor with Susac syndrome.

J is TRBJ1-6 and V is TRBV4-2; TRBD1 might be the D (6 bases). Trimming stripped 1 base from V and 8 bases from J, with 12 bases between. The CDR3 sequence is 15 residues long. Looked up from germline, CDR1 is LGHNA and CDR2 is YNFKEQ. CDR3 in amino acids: CASSQVRQGHSPLHF. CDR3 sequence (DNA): TGTGCCAGCAGCCAAGTTAGGCAGGGGCATTCACCCCTCCACTTT.

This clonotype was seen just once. The CDR3 protein is CASTPGWDEQFF. The CDR3 DNA sequence: TGTGCCAGCACCCCGGGGTGGGATGAGCAGTTCTTC. V gene TRBV28 combines with J gene TRBJ2-1, with D possibly TRBD2 on 5 matching bases. The V gene lost 7 bases and the J gene lost 8 bases, with 12 bases spanning the gap. Per the germline V gene, CDR1 is MDHEN and CDR2 is SYDVKM. The CDR3 is made up of 12 amino acids.

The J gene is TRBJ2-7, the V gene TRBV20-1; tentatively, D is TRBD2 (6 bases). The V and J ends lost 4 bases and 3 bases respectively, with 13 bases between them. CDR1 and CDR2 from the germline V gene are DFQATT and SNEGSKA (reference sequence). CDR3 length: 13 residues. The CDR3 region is CSATGGASYEQYF. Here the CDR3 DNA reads TGCAGTGCTACCGGAGGGGCCAGCTACGAGCAGTACTTC.

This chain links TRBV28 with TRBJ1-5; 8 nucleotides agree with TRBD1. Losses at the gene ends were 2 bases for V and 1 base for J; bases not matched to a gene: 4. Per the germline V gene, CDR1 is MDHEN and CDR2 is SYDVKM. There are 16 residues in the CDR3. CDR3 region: CASSLADRVSNQPQHF. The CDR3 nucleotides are TGTGCCAGCAGTTTAGCGGACAGGGTGAGCAATCAGCCCCAGCATTTT.

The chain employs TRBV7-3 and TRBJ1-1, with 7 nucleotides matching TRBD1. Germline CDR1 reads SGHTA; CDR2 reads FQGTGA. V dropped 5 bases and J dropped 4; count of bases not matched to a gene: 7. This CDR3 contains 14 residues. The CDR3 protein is CASSPRGGSTEAFF. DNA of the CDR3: TGTGCCAGCAGCCCCAGGGGGGGGTCCACTGAAGCTTTCTTT.

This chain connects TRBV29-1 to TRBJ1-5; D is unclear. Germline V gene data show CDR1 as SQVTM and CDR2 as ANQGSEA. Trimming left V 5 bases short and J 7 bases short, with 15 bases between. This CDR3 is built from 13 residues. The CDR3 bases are TGCAGCGTTTCGGTCGGGGTGGGGCAGCCCCAGCATTTT. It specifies CSVSVGVGQPQHF.

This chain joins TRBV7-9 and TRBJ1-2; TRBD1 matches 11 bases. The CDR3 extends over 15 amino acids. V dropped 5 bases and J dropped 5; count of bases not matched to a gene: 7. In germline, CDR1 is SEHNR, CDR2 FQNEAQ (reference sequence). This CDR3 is CASSALDRGRYGYTF. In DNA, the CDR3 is TGTGCCAGCAGCGCTCTGGACAGGGGGCGATATGGCTACACCTTC. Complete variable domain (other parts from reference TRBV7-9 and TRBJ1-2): DTGVSQNPRHKITKRGQNVTFRCDPISEHNRLYWYRQTLGQGPEFLTYFQNEAQLEKSRLLSDRFSAERPKGSFSTLEIQRTEQGDSAMYLCASSALDRGRYGYTFGSGTRLTVV.

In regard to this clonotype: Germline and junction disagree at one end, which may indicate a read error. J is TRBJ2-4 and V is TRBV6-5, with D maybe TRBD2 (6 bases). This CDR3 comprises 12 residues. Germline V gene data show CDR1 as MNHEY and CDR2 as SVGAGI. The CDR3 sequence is CASSNSRGIQYF. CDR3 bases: TGTGCCAGCAGTAACTCGCGGGGCATTCAGTACTTC.

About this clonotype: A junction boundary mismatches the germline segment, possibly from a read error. DNA for the CDR3: TGCGCCAGCAGTTTGGGCTTCTCGGGACCCGATACGCAGTATTTT. It is translated as CASSLGFSGPDTQYF. This chain uses TRBV5-1 with TRBJ2-3; the D call may be TRBD1 or TRBD2 (5 bases each). Germline CDR1 and CDR2: SGHRS and YFSETQ. The CDR3 sequence is 15 residues long.

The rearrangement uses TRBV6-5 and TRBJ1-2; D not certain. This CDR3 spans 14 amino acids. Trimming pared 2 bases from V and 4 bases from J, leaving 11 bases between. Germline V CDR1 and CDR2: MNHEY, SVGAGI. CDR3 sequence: CASSYLGEGYGYTF. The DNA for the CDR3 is TGTGCCAGCAGTTACCTGGGCGAAGGCTATGGCTACACCTTC.